This passage covers 2 T cell receptor beta chains from one sample sequenced in a study of vaccination effects on CD4 cells after COVID-19. Antigen-specific CD4+ T cells were first expanded with viral peptide pools by the ViraFEST assay and only then sequenced. Culture lasted about 10 days before CD4+ T cell isolation. The repertoire was sequenced with immunoSEQ multiplex PCR; TCRdb's copy has only in-frame clones and lacks some. The data contain tens of thousands of clones, 74% of them singletons. These TCRs' antigens remain unknown. This material consisted of CD4+ T cells from PBMCs cultured with HCoV-229E spike peptides, taken before COVID-19 vaccination. The receptors come from a human donor who received a COVID-19 vaccine.

This chain uses TRBV2 with TRBJ2-5, with D perhaps being TRBD1 or TRBD2 (5 bases each). V shed 5 bases and J shed 0 bases, with 16 bases lying between them. CDR3 length equals 16 residues. Germline V CDR1 and CDR2: SNHLY, FYNNEI. In DNA form, the CDR3 reads TGTGCCAGCAGTACAACGAGGGGCTCCTACCAAGAGACCCAGTACTTC. This sequence encodes CASSTTRGSYQETQYF.

This chain links TRBV18 with TRBJ2-5; D remains ambiguous. Between the trimmed V and J ends, which lost 5 bases and 3 bases, there was a span of 13 bases. The V gene's germline CDR1 is KGHSH and CDR2 LQKENI. There are 14 residues in the CDR3. In nucleotides, the CDR3 is TGTGCCAGCTCAACCTACGACGGAAAAGAGACCCAGTACTTC. Protein sequence: CASSTYDGKETQYF.